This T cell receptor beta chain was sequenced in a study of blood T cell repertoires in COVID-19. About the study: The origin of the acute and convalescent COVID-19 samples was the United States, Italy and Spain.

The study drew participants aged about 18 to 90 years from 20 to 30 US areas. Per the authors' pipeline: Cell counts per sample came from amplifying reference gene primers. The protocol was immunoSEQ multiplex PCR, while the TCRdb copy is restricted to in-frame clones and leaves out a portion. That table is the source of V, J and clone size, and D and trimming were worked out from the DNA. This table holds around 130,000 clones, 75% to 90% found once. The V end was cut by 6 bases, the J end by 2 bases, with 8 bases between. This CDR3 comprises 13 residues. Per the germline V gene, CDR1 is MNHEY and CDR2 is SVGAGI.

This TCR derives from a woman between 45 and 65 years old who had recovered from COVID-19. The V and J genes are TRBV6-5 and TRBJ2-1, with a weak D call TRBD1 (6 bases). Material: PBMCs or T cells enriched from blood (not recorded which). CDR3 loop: CASRTGTYNEQFF. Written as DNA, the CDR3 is TGTGCCAGCAGGACAGGAACCTACAATGAGCAGTTCTTC.